A selection of T cell receptor beta chains follows, all from one sample in a study of cytomegalovirus exposure and HLA in healthy donors. TCRdb keeps only in-frame clones here, not all; method: immunoSEQ multiplex PCR. The top ten hold less than 2.5% of the sample, which has some 150,000 clones, about four fifths seen once. Sequencing was done on a sample of PBMCs. These receptors were taken from a woman between 50 and 59 years old in good health and CMV-seronegative. The conserved cysteine and the conserved F or W are not part of the CDR3 here.

v_call: TRBV9
j_call: TRBJ2-2
cdr3_aa: ASSEGANTGELF

v_call: TRBV27
j_call: TRBJ2-1
cdr3_aa: ASSLQRYYNEQF

v_call: TRBV27
j_call: TRBJ2-7
cdr3_aa: ASKPGWAYEQY

v_call: TRBV7-2
j_call: TRBJ2-2
cdr3_aa: ASSLGASGRTGELF

v_call: TRBV7-9
j_call: TRBJ2-2
cdr3_aa: ASSSQGGELF

v_call: TRBV7-3
j_call: TRBJ2-3
cdr3_aa: ASSFLAGTTDTQY

v_call: TRBV28
j_call: TRBJ1-1
cdr3_aa: ASRSRAMNTEAF

v_call: TRBV30
j_call: TRBJ2-2
cdr3_aa: AWSGTGFTGELF

v_call: TRBV28
j_call: TRBJ2-2
cdr3_aa: ASGAEPTGELF

v_call: TRBV6-6
j_call: TRBJ1-5
cdr3_aa: ASIGGGQGPNQPQH

v_call: TRBV27
j_call: TRBJ1-5
cdr3_aa: ASSPGTAPKQPQH

v_call: TRBV10-2
j_call: TRBJ1-2
cdr3_aa: ASVAAGTGGYT

v_call: TRBV20-1
j_call: TRBJ2-1
cdr3_aa: SAQRSPSRF

v_call: TRBV28
j_call: TRBJ1-6
cdr3_aa: ASSGRDVPNSPLH

v_call: TRBV9
j_call: TRBJ2-6
cdr3_aa: ASSVVSGSSGANVLT

v_call: TRBV6-5
j_call: TRBJ1-1
cdr3_aa: ASSSPGGGMNTEAF

v_call: TRBV25-1
j_call: TRBJ1-1
cdr3_aa: ASSDPSRGNTEAF

v_call: TRBV5-4
j_call: TRBJ2-7
cdr3_aa: ASSAGLAGGAEQY

v_call: TRBV25-1
j_call: TRBJ1-2
cdr3_aa: ASSEDRIYGYT

v_call: TRBV4-2
j_call: TRBJ1-5
cdr3_aa: ASSQTRGNQPQH

v_call: TRBV19
j_call: TRBJ2-1
cdr3_aa: ASTGDRGFLYNEQF

v_call: TRBV5-4
j_call: TRBJ1-2
cdr3_aa: ASSLIHTNYGYT

v_call: TRBV28
j_call: TRBJ1-3
cdr3_aa: ASSSVVSGNTIY

v_call: TRBV7-2
j_call: TRBJ1-5
cdr3_aa: ASSHNSRNQPQH

v_call: TRBV7-8
j_call: TRBJ1-5
cdr3_aa: ASSLSWGGNQPQH

v_call: TRBV10-2
j_call: TRBJ1-1
cdr3_aa: ASSDRGAGAAF

v_call: TRBV5-1
j_call: TRBJ2-2
cdr3_aa: ASSLGGVTGELF

v_call: TRBV10-3
j_call: TRBJ1-2
cdr3_aa: AISDPPGQDYGYT

v_call: TRBV5-1
j_call: TRBJ2-2
cdr3_aa: ASSLGPSDRDTGELF

v_call: TRBV19
j_call: TRBJ1-1
cdr3_aa: ASSKPPGHQNTEAF

v_call: TRBV28
j_call: TRBJ2-1
cdr3_aa: ASRPQVNEQF

v_call: TRBV7-2
j_call: TRBJ2-7
cdr3_aa: ASSASGEGIYEQY

v_call: TRBV7-3
j_call: TRBJ1-1
cdr3_aa: ASSRGSDTEAF

v_call: TRBV28
j_call: TRBJ1-5
cdr3_aa: ASSFYSLDQPQH

v_call: TRBV28
j_call: TRBJ1-2
cdr3_aa: ASTPTDGGYT

v_call: TRBV29-1
j_call: TRBJ1-2
cdr3_aa: SVRTDLYGYT

v_call: TRBV6-5
j_call: TRBJ1-5
cdr3_aa: ASSPGWELPQH

v_call: TRBV5-1
j_call: TRBJ1-2
cdr3_aa: ASSLGGTGDGYT

v_call: TRBV2
j_call: TRBJ1-4
cdr3_aa: ASSTVEKLF

v_call: TRBV28
j_call: TRBJ2-2
cdr3_aa: ASSSTWSAGELF

v_call: TRBV5-6
j_call: TRBJ2-2
cdr3_aa: ASSAGLADLTGELF

v_call: TRBV7-9
j_call: TRBJ1-1
cdr3_aa: ASSEASRGEAF

v_call: TRBV28
j_call: TRBJ2-3
cdr3_aa: ASSFPPEDTQY

v_call: TRBV7-9
j_call: TRBJ2-2
cdr3_aa: ASSLNRNTGELF

v_call: TRBV7-2
j_call: TRBJ2-1
cdr3_aa: ASSLDIVGGRDNEQF

v_call: TRBV6-1
j_call: TRBJ2-1
cdr3_aa: ATKVAGGLEQF

v_call: TRBV7-2
j_call: TRBJ1-1
cdr3_aa: ASSREAQGDTEAF

v_call: TRBV5-1
j_call: TRBJ2-1
cdr3_aa: ASSFQGTSSYNEQF

v_call: TRBV7-2
j_call: TRBJ1-4
cdr3_aa: ASSLMMDSEKLF

v_call: TRBV27
j_call: TRBJ2-7
cdr3_aa: ASSLSARTYEQY

v_call: TRBV19
j_call: TRBJ1-1
cdr3_aa: ASSIAPIQGNTEAF

v_call: TRBV10-2
j_call: TRBJ1-5
cdr3_aa: ASSEGRAGNQPQH

v_call: TRBV5-5
j_call: TRBJ1-5
cdr3_aa: ASSAWTGPNQPQH

v_call: TRBV6-4
j_call: TRBJ2-2
cdr3_aa: ASSAGTSTGELF

v_call: TRBV6-5
j_call: TRBJ1-1
cdr3_aa: ATGTRDRGTEAF

v_call: TRBV9
j_call: TRBJ2-7
cdr3_aa: ASSSSSGSMYEQY

v_call: TRBV29-1
j_call: TRBJ2-5
cdr3_aa: SERGGRGETQY

v_call: TRBV7-9
j_call: TRBJ2-1
cdr3_aa: ASSLRQGSFNEQF

v_call: TRBV7-9
j_call: TRBJ2-7
cdr3_aa: ASSLVRPYEQY